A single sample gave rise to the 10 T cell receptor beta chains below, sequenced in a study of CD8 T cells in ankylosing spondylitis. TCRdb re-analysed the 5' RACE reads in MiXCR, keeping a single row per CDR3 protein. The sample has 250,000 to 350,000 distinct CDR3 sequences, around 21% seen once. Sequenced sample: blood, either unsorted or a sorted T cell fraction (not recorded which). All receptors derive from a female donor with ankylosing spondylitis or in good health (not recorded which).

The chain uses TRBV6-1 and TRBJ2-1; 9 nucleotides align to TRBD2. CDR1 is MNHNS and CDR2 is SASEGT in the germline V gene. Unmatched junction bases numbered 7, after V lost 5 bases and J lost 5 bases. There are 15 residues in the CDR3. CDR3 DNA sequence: TGTGCCAGCAGTCGATTAGCGGGAGCTAACAATGAGCAGTTCTTC. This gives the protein CASSRLAGANNEQFF.

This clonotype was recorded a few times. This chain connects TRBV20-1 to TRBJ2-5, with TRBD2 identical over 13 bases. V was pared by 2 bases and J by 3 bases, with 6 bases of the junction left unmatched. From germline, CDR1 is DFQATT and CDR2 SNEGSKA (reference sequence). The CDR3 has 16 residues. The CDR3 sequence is CSARPATSGREETQYF. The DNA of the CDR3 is TGCAGTGCTAGACCAGCTACTAGCGGGAGGGAAGAGACCCAGTACTTC.

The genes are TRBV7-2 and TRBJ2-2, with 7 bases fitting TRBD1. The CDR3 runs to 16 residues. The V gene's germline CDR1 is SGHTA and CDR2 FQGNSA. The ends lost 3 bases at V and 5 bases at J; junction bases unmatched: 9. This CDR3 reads CASSLRGRGWTGELFF. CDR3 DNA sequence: TGTGCCAGCAGCTTGAGGGGCAGGGGGTGGACCGGGGAGCTGTTTTTT.

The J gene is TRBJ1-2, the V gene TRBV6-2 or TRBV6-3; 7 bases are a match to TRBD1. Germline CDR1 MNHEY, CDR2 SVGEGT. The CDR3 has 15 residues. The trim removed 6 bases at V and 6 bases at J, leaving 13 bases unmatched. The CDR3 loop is CASSVNRDRHNGYTF. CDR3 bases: TGTGCCAGCAGCGTCAACCGGGACAGACACAATGGCTACACCTTC.

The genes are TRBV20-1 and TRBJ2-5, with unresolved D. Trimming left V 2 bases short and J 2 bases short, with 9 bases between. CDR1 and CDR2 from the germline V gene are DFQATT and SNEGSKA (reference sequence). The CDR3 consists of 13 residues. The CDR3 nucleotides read TGCAGTGCTAGATGGTCCGGGCAAGAGACCCAGTACTTC. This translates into CSARWSGQETQYF.

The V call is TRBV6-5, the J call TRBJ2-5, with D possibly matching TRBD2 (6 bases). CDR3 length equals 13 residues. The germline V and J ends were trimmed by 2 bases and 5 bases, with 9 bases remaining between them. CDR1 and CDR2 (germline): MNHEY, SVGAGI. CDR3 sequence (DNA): TGTGCCAGCAGTTACCGGGGGTACGAGACCCAGTACTTC. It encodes CASSYRGYETQYF.

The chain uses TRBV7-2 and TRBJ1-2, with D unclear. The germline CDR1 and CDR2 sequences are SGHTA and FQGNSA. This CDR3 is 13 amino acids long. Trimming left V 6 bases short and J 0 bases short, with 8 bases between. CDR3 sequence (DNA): TGTGCCAGCAGGGGCAACTCTAACTATGGCTACACCTTC. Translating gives CASRGNSNYGYTF.

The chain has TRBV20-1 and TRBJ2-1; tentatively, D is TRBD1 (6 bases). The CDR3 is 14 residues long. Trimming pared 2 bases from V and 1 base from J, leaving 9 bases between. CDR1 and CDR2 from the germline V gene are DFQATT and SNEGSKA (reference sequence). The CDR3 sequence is CSARFQGSYNEQFF. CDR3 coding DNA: TGCAGTGCTAGATTCCAGGGGTCCTACAATGAGCAGTTCTTC.

The CDR3 sequence: CSARRGAGSYNEQFF. The CDR3 region has the DNA TGCAGTGCCCGGCGGGGCGCGGGGTCCTACAATGAGCAGTTCTTC. The chain combines TRBV20-1 with TRBJ2-1; perhaps TRBD2 as D (6 bases). The CDR3 contains 15 residues. The germline CDR1 and CDR2 sequences are DFQATT and SNEGSKA (reference sequence). V dropped 6 bases and J dropped 1 base, with 16 bases sitting between them.

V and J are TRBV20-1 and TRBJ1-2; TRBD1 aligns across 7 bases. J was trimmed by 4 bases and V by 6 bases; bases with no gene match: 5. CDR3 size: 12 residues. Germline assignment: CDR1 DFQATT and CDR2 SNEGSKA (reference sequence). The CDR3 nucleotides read TGCAGTGCCGTACAGGGGACCTATGGCTACACCTTC. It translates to CSAVQGTYGYTF.